The 27 T cell receptor beta chains below all came from one sample that was sequenced in a study of Graves' ophthalmopathy and Graves' hyperthyroidism. RNA transcripts yielded amplified TCR beta CDR3 regions. HTBI-primed first-round RT-PCR preceded second-round multiplex PCR. Each CDR3 protein gets one entry after TCRdb re-called the multiplex PCR reads with MiXCR. The table has some 1.1 million distinct CDR3 sequences, about 38% seen once; the top ten hold approximately 12%. Sequenced input: peripheral blood or thyroid tissue (not recorded which). The receptor set was obtained from an adult man with Graves' hyperthyroidism.

This clonotype was observed many times. The chain recombines TRBV14 with TRBJ2-2; tentatively, D is TRBD2 (5 bases). Germline lookup yields CDR1 SGHDN and CDR2 FVKESK. This CDR3 region has 16 residues. Trimming left V 1 base short and J 1 base short, with 10 bases between. This CDR3 is CASSQVTGRNTGELFF. The CDR3 nucleotides are TGTGCCAGCAGCCAAGTCACGGGGAGGAACACCGGGGAGCTGTTTTTT. The full variable domain, rest sourced from reference TRBV14 and TRBJ2-2, is EAGVTQFPSHSVIEKGQTVTLRCDPISGHDNLYWYRRVMGKEIKFLLHFVKESKQDESGMPNNRFLAERTGGTYSTLKVQPAELEDSGVYFCASSQVTGRNTGELFFGEGSRLTVL.

This clonotype was seen at least ten times. The chain links TRBV7-9 to TRBJ1-6, with a tentative D call TRBD1 (6 bases). The V and J ends lost 2 bases and 9 bases respectively, with 14 bases between them. Germline V gene lookup returns CDR1 SEHNR and CDR2 FQNEAQ (reference sequence). This CDR3 spans 15 amino acids. The CDR3 reads CASSLRYRDGSPLHF. Written as DNA, the CDR3 is TGTGCCAGCAGCTTACGGTACAGGGATGGTTCACCCCTCCACTTT.

This clonotype was recorded many times. This sequence joins TRBV7-2 and TRBJ1-5, with D unclear. V was pared by 3 bases and J by 1 base, with 10 bases between. The CDR3 has 15 amino acids. Germline V gives CDR1 SGHTA, CDR2 FQGNSA. The CDR3 DNA is TGTGCCAGCAGCTTCGGACCGCTGAGCAATCAGCCCCAGCATTTT. Amino acid sequence: CASSFGPLSNQPQHF.

Regarding this clonotype: Being one base from a much bigger clone, this may be a read error. The gene calls are TRBV7-8 and TRBJ2-5; TRBD1 agrees at 11 bases. Looked up from germline, CDR1 is SGHVS and CDR2 is FQNEAQ. The CDR3 spans 15 residues. J lost 7 bases, V lost 7 bases, and 11 bases had no gene match. This CDR3 reads CASKKSRTGGGTQYF. The DNA for the CDR3 is TGTGCCAGCAAAAAGTCTCGGACAGGGGGCGGGACCCAGTACTTC.

V is TRBV9 and J is TRBJ1-6; D call uncertain. The CDR3 is 15 amino acids. Per the germline V gene, CDR1 is SGDLS and CDR2 is YYNGEE. The germline V and J ends were trimmed by 4 bases and 0 bases, with 8 bases remaining between them. CDR3 bases: TGTGCCAGCAGCCCCCAGACCTCCTATAATTCACCCCTCCACTTT. It translates to CASSPQTSYNSPLHF.

This clonotype showed up many times. The gene calls are TRBV7-8 and TRBJ2-5; 7 bases are a match to TRBD1. CDR3 size: 14 residues. Germline V lookup: CDR1 SGHVS, CDR2 FQNEAQ. V lost 5 bases, J lost 6 bases, and 9 bases stayed unmatched. The CDR3 bases are TGTGCCAGCAGCGAGGGGACAGCGCGGAAGACCCAGTACTTC. Protein sequence: CASSEGTARKTQYF. Based on the CDR3 plus reference TRBV7-8 and TRBJ2-5, the full variable domain is GAGVSQSPRYKVAKRGQDVALRCDPISGHVSLFWYQQALGQGPEFLTYFQNEAQLDKSGLPSDRFFAERPEGSVSTLKIQRTQQEDSAVYLCASSEGTARKTQYFGPGTRLLVL.

There are a few counts of this clonotype. The V and J genes are TRBV4-3 and TRBJ2-7; 10 nucleotides match TRBD1. The V segment lost 1 base and the J segment 2 bases; nucleotides outside the gene matches: 2. CDR1 is LGHNA, CDR2 YSLEER, per germline. The CDR3 has 15 amino acids. The CDR3 DNA is TGCGCCAGCAGCCAAGGGGGACAGGGGCCCTACGAGCAGTACTTC. Protein: CASSQGGQGPYEQYF.

This clonotype was found a few times. A much larger clone lies one base from this, so it may be a read error. This rearrangement joins TRBV7-9 to TRBJ1-2; D unclear. The CDR3 is made up of 10 amino acids. V was shortened by 6 bases and J by 8 bases, with 7 bases between the two germline ends. Per germline, CDR1 SEHNR and CDR2 FQNEAQ (reference sequence). CDR3 loop: CASRYGGYTF. The CDR3 nucleotides are TGTGCCAGCAGGTACGGGGGCTACACCTTC.

This clonotype was counted many times. CDR3 amino acids: CASSSRSSGSPEQYF. The DNA for the CDR3 is TGTGCCAGCAGCTCTCGGTCTAGCGGGAGTCCCGAGCAGTACTTC. The V gene is TRBV7-2, the J gene TRBJ2-7; 10 nucleotides line up with TRBD2. Germline values: CDR1 SGHTA, CDR2 FQGNSA. The ends lost 4 bases at V and 6 bases at J; junction bases unmatched: 9. The CDR3 runs to 15 residues.

This clonotype was detected ten times or more. The chain links TRBV10-3 to TRBJ2-2; 7 nucleotides agree with TRBD2. The J segment lost 1 base and the V segment lost 10 bases, leaving 9 bases of the junction unmatched. The CDR3 is made up of 15 amino acids. The germline V gene encodes CDR1 ENHRY and CDR2 SYGVKD. CDR3 sequence (DNA): TGTGCCACCATGGGAGGGCAGCTGAACACCGGGGAGCTGTTTTTT. Amino acids: CATMGGQLNTGELFF.

This clonotype was picked up many times. The chain joins TRBV20-1 to TRBJ1-1; the D is unclear. With 0 bases removed from V and 0 bases from J, the gap between germline ends came to 11 bases. Germline lookup yields CDR1 DFQATT and CDR2 SNEGSKA (reference sequence). The CDR3 is 15 amino acids. As DNA, the CDR3 is TGCAGTGCTAGAGATTCCGCGAGAGTGAACACTGAAGCTTTCTTT. Translating gives CSARDSARVNTEAFF.

The J gene is TRBJ1-4, the V gene TRBV2; TRBD1 aligns across 8 bases. The CDR3 has 13 amino acids. V was pared by 8 bases and J by 8 bases, with 7 bases of the junction left unmatched. Looked up from germline, CDR1 is SNHLY and CDR2 is FYNNEI. As DNA, the CDR3 is TGTGCCAGCCTCATCGACAGGGGCGAAAAACTGTTTTTT. Its protein product is CASLIDRGEKLFF.

The chain uses TRBV5-8 and TRBJ2-5, with 7 bases matching TRBD1. Germline V gives CDR1 SGHTS, CDR2 YDEGEE. V gave up 2 bases and J gave up 3 bases; unmatched junction bases: 7. This CDR3 comprises 15 residues. CDR3 nucleotides: TGTGCCAGCAGCTTCATAGGCAGGGGGAAAGAGACCCAGTACTTC. Protein: CASSFIGRGKETQYF.

A few counts support this clonotype. The rearrangement joins TRBV20-1 to TRBJ2-7, with D possibly matching TRBD2 (7 bases). This CDR3 comprises 14 residues. V lost 0 bases and J lost 6, with 15 bases in between. Germline assignment: CDR1 DFQATT and CDR2 SNEGSKA (reference sequence). The CDR3 here is CSARDVGGGLEQYF. CDR3 nucleotides: TGCAGTGCTAGAGATGTGGGGGGGGGCCTCGAGCAGTACTTC.

This clonotype showed up just a few times. Since a much larger clone is just one base distant, this may be a read error. This chain uses TRBV15 with TRBJ1-1, with no clear D. V gave up 3 bases and J gave up 4 bases, with 3 bases separating them. This CDR3 spans 11 amino acids. Germline lookup yields CDR1 LNHNV and CDR2 YYDKDF (reference sequence). Here the CDR3 reads CATSRSTEAFF. DNA for the CDR3: TGTGCCACCAGCAGGAGCACTGAAGCTTTCTTT.

This clonotype was detected ten times or more. The chain carries TRBV9 and TRBJ2-6; 11 positions match TRBD2. The CDR3 runs to 18 residues. The germline gives CDR1 SGDLS, CDR2 YYNGEE. J gave up 0 bases and V 3 bases, and 5 bases lay outside the gene matches. CDR3: CASSAPSGRNSGANVLTF. Here the CDR3 DNA reads TGTGCCAGCAGCGCGCCTAGCGGGAGGAACTCTGGGGCCAACGTCCTGACTTTC.

This clonotype was detected ten times or more. The chain is built from TRBV14 and TRBJ2-2; D gene ambiguous. V shed 1 base and J shed 2 bases, with 5 bases lying between them. This CDR3 spans 14 amino acids. Germline lookup yields CDR1 SGHDN and CDR2 FVKESK. CDR3 residues: CASSQVQNTGELFF. CDR3 nucleotide sequence: TGTGCCAGCAGCCAAGTTCAAAACACCGGGGAGCTGTTTTTT.

The rearrangement uses TRBV11-2 and TRBJ2-7; 9 bases fit TRBD1. After removal of 3 bases from V and 1 base from J, the junction contained 7 bases not matched to a gene. The germline CDR1 and CDR2 sequences are SGHAT and FQNNGV. The CDR3 covers 16 residues. The CDR3 loop reads CASSLQRTGVSYEQYF. CDR3 coding DNA: TGTGCCAGCAGCTTGCAACGGACAGGGGTATCCTACGAGCAGTACTTC.

The chain is built from TRBV7-8 and TRBJ1-1; 9 bases are shared with TRBD1. J was trimmed by 5 bases and V by 6 bases; bases with no gene match: 16. The CDR3 has 17 amino acids. The germline V gene encodes CDR1 SGHVS and CDR2 FQNEAQ. The CDR3 region has the DNA TGTGCCAGCAGGACGGAAGACAGGGGGTTATTTGGGACTGAAGCTTTCTTT. This gives the protein CASRTEDRGLFGTEAFF.

The chain joins TRBV5-1 to TRBJ2-6; perhaps TRBD1 as D (6 bases). CDR3 length: 17 residues. Germline V gene sequence: CDR1 SGHRS, CDR2 YFSETQ. Trimming removed 4 bases from V and 0 bases from J, with 14 bases in between. The CDR3 protein is CASSPLQGISGANVLTF. CDR3 coding DNA: TGCGCCAGCAGCCCGCTTCAGGGGATCTCTGGGGCCAACGTCCTGACTTTC.

This clonotype was observed many times. The junction does not match germline at one end; this may be a read error. The rearrangement uses TRBV5-1 and TRBJ1-4; TRBD1 agrees at 8 bases. The germline V gene has CDR1 SGHRS and CDR2 YFSETQ. CDR3 length: 14 amino acids. The CDR3 coding sequence is TGTGCCAGCAGCTTAGGACAGGGACGTGAAAAACTGTTTTTT. Its translation: CASSLGQGREKLFF.

This clonotype was detected many times. V is TRBV10-3 and J is TRBJ2-7; D may match TRBD1 or TRBD2 (6 bases each). Per germline, CDR1 ENHRY and CDR2 SYGVKD. The CDR3 extends over 13 amino acids. The V end lost 9 bases, the J end lost 5 bases, and 17 bases lay between the germline ends. The CDR3 region is CAINGGPGDEQYF. The CDR3 DNA reads TGTGCCATTAACGGGGGCCCTGGGGACGAGCAGTACTTC.

This clonotype was detected many times. The V and J genes are TRBV5-1 and TRBJ1-4; 8 bases agree with TRBD1. There are 17 residues in the CDR3. With 4 bases clipped from V and 6 bases from J, the junction kept 14 bases outside the gene matches. The germline gives CDR1 SGHRS, CDR2 YFSETQ. CDR3 sequence: CASSPGTGSTMDEKLFF. The CDR3, as DNA: TGCGCCAGCAGCCCAGGGACAGGCAGTACCATGGATGAAAAACTGTTTTTT.

This clonotype was seen ten or more times. This chain uses TRBV7-9 with TRBJ1-2; D unclear. This CDR3 comprises 14 residues. V lost 1 base and J 4 bases, leaving 10 bases between the germline ends. Germline loops: CDR1 SEHNR, CDR2 FQNEAQ (reference sequence). CDR3 amino acids: CASSLEGSAYGYTF. DNA for the CDR3: TGTGCCAGCAGCTTAGAGGGCTCGGCCTATGGCTACACCTTC.

The chain employs TRBV29-1 and TRBJ1-4, with D tentatively TRBD1 (5 bases). Trimming stripped 6 bases from V and 7 bases from J, with 15 bases between. CDR1 is SQVTM, CDR2 ANQGSEA, per germline. The CDR3 extends over 13 amino acids. This CDR3 reads CSVVISGGEKLFF. Here the CDR3 DNA reads TGCAGCGTGGTCATCAGCGGGGGTGAAAAACTGTTTTTT.

V usage is TRBV6-2 or TRBV6-3 and J usage is TRBJ2-7; D remains ambiguous. V lost 6 bases, J lost 7 bases, and 16 bases lay in between. The germline CDR1 and CDR2 sequences are MNHEY and SVGEGT. The CDR3 length is 13 residues. The CDR3 nucleotides read TGTGCCAGCAGCAGAAGACCGGACGGGGAGCAGTACTTC. It codes for CASSRRPDGEQYF.

This clonotype appeared a few times. The V and J genes are TRBV11-1 and TRBJ2-5, with 7 nucleotides matching TRBD2. Germline trimming cut 6 bases from V and 2 bases from J; bases unmatched to any gene: 12. The V gene's germline CDR1 is SGHAT and CDR2 FQDESV (reference sequence). This CDR3 is built from 16 residues. This CDR3 is CASSTPWRDYQETQYF. The CDR3 region has the DNA TGTGCCAGCAGTACTCCGTGGCGGGACTATCAAGAGACCCAGTACTTC.